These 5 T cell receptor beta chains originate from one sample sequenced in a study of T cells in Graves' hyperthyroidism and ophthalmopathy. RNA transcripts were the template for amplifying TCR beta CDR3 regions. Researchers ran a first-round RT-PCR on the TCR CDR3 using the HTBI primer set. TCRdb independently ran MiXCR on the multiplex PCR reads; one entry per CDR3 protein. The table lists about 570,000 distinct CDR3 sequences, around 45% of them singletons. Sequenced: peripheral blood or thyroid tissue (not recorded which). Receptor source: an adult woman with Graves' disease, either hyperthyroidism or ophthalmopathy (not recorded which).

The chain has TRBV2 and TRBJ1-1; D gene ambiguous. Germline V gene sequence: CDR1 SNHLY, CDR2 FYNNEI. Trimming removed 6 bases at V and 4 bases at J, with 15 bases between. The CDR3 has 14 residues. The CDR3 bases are TGTGCCAGCAGGATGTTGGGCGGGGTCACTGAAGCTTTCTTT. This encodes CASRMLGGVTEAFF.

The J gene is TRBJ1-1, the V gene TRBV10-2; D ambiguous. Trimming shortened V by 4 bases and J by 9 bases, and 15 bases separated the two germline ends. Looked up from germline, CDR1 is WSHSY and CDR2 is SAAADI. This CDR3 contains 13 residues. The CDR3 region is CASSGSIGAKAFF. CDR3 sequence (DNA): TGCGCCAGCAGTGGATCGATTGGCGCTAAAGCTTTCTTT.

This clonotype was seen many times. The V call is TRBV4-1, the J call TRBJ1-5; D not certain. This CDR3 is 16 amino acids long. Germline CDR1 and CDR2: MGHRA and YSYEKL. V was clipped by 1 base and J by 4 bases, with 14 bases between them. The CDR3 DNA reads TGCGCCAGCAGCCAAGGTTTGACTCTTGGGAATCAGCCCCAGCATTTT. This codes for CASSQGLTLGNQPQHF.

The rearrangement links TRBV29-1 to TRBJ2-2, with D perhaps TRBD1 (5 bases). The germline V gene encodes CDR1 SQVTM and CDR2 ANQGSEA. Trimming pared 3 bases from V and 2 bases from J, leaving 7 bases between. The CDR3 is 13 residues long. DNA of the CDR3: TGCAGCGTTGAGACAGTCAACACCGGGGAGCTGTTTTTT. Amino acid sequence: CSVETVNTGELFF.

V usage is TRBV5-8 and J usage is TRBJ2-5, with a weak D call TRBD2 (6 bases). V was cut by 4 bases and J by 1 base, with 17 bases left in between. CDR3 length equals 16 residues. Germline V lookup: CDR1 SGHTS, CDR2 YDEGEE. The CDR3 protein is CASSQEPSAFQETQYF. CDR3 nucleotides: TGTGCCAGCAGCCAAGAGCCTAGCGCCTTCCAAGAGACCCAGTACTTC.